Presented here are 27 T cell receptor beta chains from one specimen sequenced in a study of cytomegalovirus exposure and HLA in healthy donors. Clones were read by immunoSEQ multiplex PCR, and TCRdb kept only the in-frame ones, dropping some. Among about 160,000 clones listed, around 92% were seen once. The sequenced material came from PBMCs. These receptors were obtained from a woman aged 18-30 years in good health and CMV-seropositive.

This chain's CDR3 is CASSSSGVADTQYF. The CDR3 DNA sequence: TGTGCCAGTAGTAGCTCGGGAGTAGCAGATACGCAGTATTTT. The rearrangement uses TRBV19 and TRBJ2-3, with a weak D call TRBD2 (6 bases). The V and J ends lost 4 bases and 4 bases respectively, with 12 bases between them. The length of the CDR3 is 14 residues. The V gene's germline CDR1 is LNHDA and CDR2 SQIVND (reference sequence).

This sequence joins TRBV28 and TRBJ1-4; possibly TRBD1 for D (6 bases). Germline V gene sequence: CDR1 MDHEN, CDR2 SYDVKM. V was shortened by 1 base and J by 8 bases, with 14 bases between the two germline ends. The CDR3 length is 15 residues. The CDR3 region has the DNA TGTGCCAGCAGTTTATATCACAGGGCAGGGGAAAAACTGTTTTTT. As protein: CASSLYHRAGEKLFF.

The chain recombines TRBV18 with TRBJ2-7; 7 nucleotides align to TRBD1. V lost 5 bases and J lost 9; bases outside the gene matches: 10. The CDR3 extends over 13 amino acids. Germline V gene sequence: CDR1 KGHSH, CDR2 LQKENI. The CDR3 bases are TGTGCCAGCTCAGATCGCGGACAGGTCGTGCAGTACTTC. It codes for CASSDRGQVVQYF.

The chain links TRBV11-3 to TRBJ2-7; D remains unclear. V dropped 4 bases and J dropped 2 bases, with 9 bases sitting between them. Germline values: CDR1 SGHNT, CDR2 YENEEA. CDR3 length: 13 amino acids. CDR3 region: CASSSADTYEQYF. Here the CDR3 DNA reads TGTGCCAGCAGCTCGGCAGACACCTACGAGCAGTACTTC.

The CDR3 region has the DNA TGTGCCAGCAGGGCCAGGGCGAGCGGGACAGGAAACAATGAGCAGTTCTTC. Translated, it gives CASRARASGTGNNEQFF. The gene calls are TRBV28 and TRBJ2-1; TRBD1 is a possible D gene (8 bases). The CDR3 is 17 residues long. Germline V CDR1 and CDR2: MDHEN, SYDVKM. The V and J ends lost 6 bases and 5 bases respectively, with 23 bases between them. Using reference TRBV28 and TRBJ2-1 for the parts outside the CDR3, the full variable domain is DVKVTQSSRYLVKRTGEKVFLECVQDMDHENMFWYRQDPGLGLRLIYFSYDVKMKEKGDIPEGYSVSREKKERFSLILESASTNQTSMYLCASRARASGTGNNEQFFGPGTRLTVL.

The chain joins TRBV30 to TRBJ1-4; D remains unclear. The V gene lost 2 bases and the J gene lost 3 bases, with 10 bases spanning the gap. Germline V CDR1 and CDR2: GTSNPN, SVGIG (reference sequence). The CDR3 totals 14 residues. The CDR3 loop reads CAWSRGLSNEKLFF. The CDR3 nucleotides are TGTGCCTGGAGTAGAGGGTTGTCTAATGAAAAACTGTTTTTT.

The table lists this clone with many counts. This chain links TRBV28 with TRBJ1-2; 9 nucleotides align to TRBD1. J lost 7 bases, V lost 3 bases, and 9 bases had no gene match. The CDR3 totals 15 residues. Germline CDR1 MDHEN, CDR2 SYDVKM. The CDR3 region has the DNA TGTGCCAGCAGTTTGACACAGGGGGCGATAGTTGGCTACACCTTC. Protein: CASSLTQGAIVGYTF.

The chain is built from TRBV5-5 and TRBJ1-5; 7 nucleotides align to TRBD1. J lost 0 bases, V lost 0 bases, and 9 bases had no gene match. Germline V gene sequence: CDR1 SGHKS, CDR2 YYEKEE (reference sequence). The length of the CDR3 is 18 residues. CDR3 loop: CASSLDYDRVYSNQPQHF. DNA of the CDR3: TGTGCCAGCAGCTTGGATTATGACAGGGTATATAGCAATCAGCCCCAGCATTTT. Combining the CDR3 with reference TRBV5-5 and TRBJ1-5 gives the whole variable domain DAGVTQSPTHLIKTRGQQVTLRCSPISGHKSVSWYQQVLGQGPQFIFQYYEKEERGRGNFPDRFSARQFPNYSSELNVNALLLGDSALYLCASSLDYDRVYSNQPQHFGDGTRLSIL.

The chain uses TRBV4-1 and TRBJ2-1, with D uncertain. The germline V gene has CDR1 MGHRA and CDR2 YSYEKL. V dropped 0 bases and J dropped 5 bases, with 8 bases sitting between them. The CDR3 contains 14 residues. As DNA, the CDR3 is TGCGCCAGCAGCCAAGAAACGGTCGACAATGAGCAGTTCTTC. Protein sequence: CASSQETVDNEQFF.

This chain connects TRBV6-5 to TRBJ2-4; tentative D call: TRBD2 (6 bases). This CDR3 is 12 amino acids long. Germline V gene data show CDR1 as MNHEY and CDR2 as SVGAGI. V lost 7 bases to trimming and J lost 8 bases, with 12 bases between them. CDR3 coding DNA: TGTGCCAGCAATACGGGGGATGACATTCAGTACTTC. Encoded protein: CASNTGDDIQYF.

The V call is TRBV5-4, the J call TRBJ2-3, with TRBD2 matching over 8 bases. From germline, CDR1 is SGHNT and CDR2 YYREEE (reference sequence). The ends lost 2 bases at V and 2 bases at J; junction bases unmatched: 1. The CDR3 has 14 residues. The DNA of the CDR3 is TGTGCCAGCAGCTTAGCGGGAGCCACAGATACGCAGTATTTT. It encodes CASSLAGATDTQYF.

This clone occurred a few times. The J gene is TRBJ1-2, the V gene TRBV5-4, with D possibly TRBD1 on 5 matching bases. With 5 bases removed from V and 3 bases from J, the gap between germline ends came to 14 bases. Germline V gives CDR1 SGHNT, CDR2 YYREEE (reference sequence). This CDR3 has 14 amino acids. CDR3 bases: TGTGCCAGCAGGGTGTACAGGCTGGACTATGGCTACACCTTC. It yields the protein CASRVYRLDYGYTF. The complete variable domain, with remaining parts taken from reference TRBV5-4 and TRBJ1-2, reads ETGVTQSPTHLIKTRGQQVTLRCSSQSGHNTVSWYQQALGQGPQFIFQYYREEENGRGNFPPRFSGLQFPNYSSELNVNALELDDSALYLCASRVYRLDYGYTFGSGTRLTVV.

This clone appeared a few times. This rearrangement joins TRBV5-4 to TRBJ1-1; 9 bases are a match to TRBD1. Germline V lookup: CDR1 SGHNT, CDR2 YYREEE (reference sequence). The ends lost 2 bases at V and 3 bases at J; junction bases unmatched: 5. This CDR3 contains 15 residues. The CDR3 protein is CASSFRTGADTEAFF. In DNA, the CDR3 is TGTGCCAGCAGCTTTAGGACAGGGGCGGACACTGAAGCTTTCTTT.

This chain connects TRBV19 to TRBJ2-2; D might be TRBD2 (5 bases). The ends were cut back, 3 bases at V and 4 bases at J, with 9 bases in the middle. The CDR3 has 14 residues. Germline CDR1 reads LNHDA; CDR2 reads SQIVND (reference sequence). CDR3 protein: CASSITGFTGELFF. As DNA, the CDR3 is TGTGCCAGTAGTATCACGGGGTTCACCGGGGAGCTGTTTTTT.

Only one count was recorded for this clone. The chain recombines TRBV10-3 with TRBJ2-7; a possible D gene is TRBD1 (5 bases). The CDR3 is 16 residues long. V lost 4 bases and J 3 bases, leaving 19 bases between the germline ends. Germline V gives CDR1 ENHRY, CDR2 SYGVKD. CDR3 sequence (DNA): TGTGCCATCAGTGCCACGAGACACGCACAGGTCTACGAGCAGTACTTC. Translation gives CAISATRHAQVYEQYF.

The chain combines TRBV28 with TRBJ1-4, with 8 bases that match TRBD1. Per germline, CDR1 MDHEN and CDR2 SYDVKM. V trimming: 6 bases; J trimming: 8 bases; junction bases outside the gene matches: 17. This CDR3 comprises 17 residues. The DNA for the CDR3 is TGTGCCAGCAGCCCTTATAGAGGGACAGGAGTAAAAGAAAAACTGTTTTTT. It specifies CASSPYRGTGVKEKLFF.

The chain uses TRBV29-1 and TRBJ2-3; 14 positions agree with TRBD2. V shed 5 bases and J 3 bases; nucleotides not matched to a gene: 1. Per germline, CDR1 SQVTM and CDR2 ANQGSEA. The CDR3 has 14 residues. In nucleotides, the CDR3 is TGCAGCGTTCGGACTAGCGGGAGGACAGATACGCAGTATTTT. Translating it yields CSVRTSGRTDTQYF.

The V gene is TRBV19, the J gene TRBJ1-5, with TRBD1 identical over 9 bases. V lost 6 bases to trimming and J lost 1 base; unmatched junction nucleotides: 4. Germline loops: CDR1 LNHDA, CDR2 SQIVND (reference sequence). This CDR3 contains 15 residues. The CDR3 region is CASRPQGASNQPQHF. The CDR3 DNA sequence: TGTGCCAGTAGACCACAGGGGGCGAGCAATCAGCCCCAGCATTTT.

The chain links TRBV5-1 to TRBJ2-2; TRBD2 is a possible D gene (5 bases). The CDR3 totals 14 residues. In germline, CDR1 is SGHRS, CDR2 YFSETQ. Trimming left V 3 bases short and J 6 bases short, with 12 bases between. In DNA, the CDR3 is TGCGCCAGCAGCTCAGTCCGGGGTTCCGGGGAGCTGTTTTTT. Its translation: CASSSVRGSGELFF.

As regards this clone: The identical CDR3 is also encoded by other nucleotide sequences in the sample. The chain couples TRBV19 to TRBJ1-5; possible D gene TRBD1, 6 bases. V lost 5 bases and J 0 bases, leaving 11 bases between the germline ends. There are 15 residues in the CDR3. Germline CDR1 is LNHDA and CDR2 is SQIVND (reference sequence). The CDR3 reads CASSPGQTSNQPQHF. As DNA, the CDR3 is TGTGCCAGTAGTCCCGGACAGACTAGCAATCAGCCCCAGCATTTT.

The table lists this clone with a few counts. The CDR3 reads CASSALTRIAAYEQYF. The CDR3 coding sequence is TGTGCCAGCAGTGCCCTAACTAGAATTGCCGCCTACGAGCAGTACTTC. The rearrangement links TRBV21-1 to TRBJ2-7; the table's D call, TRBD2, has no DNA check behind it. TRBV21-1 is a listed pseudogene. The CDR3 sequence is 16 residues long.

The count of this clone is one. The chain couples TRBV7-9 to TRBJ1-4, with 7 positions matching TRBD1. The V gene's germline CDR1 is SEHNR and CDR2 FQNEAQ (reference sequence). The junction had 8 bases not matched to a gene; V was cut back by 5 bases and J by 8 bases. CDR3 size: 14 residues. The CDR3 region is CASSQDRVGEKLFF. CDR3 bases: TGTGCCAGCAGCCAAGACAGGGTTGGGGAAAAACTGTTTTTT.

In DNA, the CDR3 is TGTGCCAGCATGATGCAGGGGGCGTATGAGGAAAAACTGTTTTTT. It translates to CASMMQGAYEEKLFF. This chain uses TRBV2 with TRBJ1-4; 8 bases are shared with TRBD1. The V segment lost 7 bases and the J segment 8 bases; nucleotides outside the gene matches: 12. The CDR3 has 15 residues. Germline lookup yields CDR1 SNHLY and CDR2 FYNNEI.

The CDR3, as DNA: TGCGCCAGCAGTACAGGGCCTAACTATGGCTACACCTTC. Protein sequence: CASSTGPNYGYTF. V usage is TRBV10-2 and J usage is TRBJ1-2; maybe TRBD1 (6 bases). V was clipped by 5 bases and J by 0 bases, with 7 bases between them. The CDR3 is 13 amino acids. In germline, CDR1 is WSHSY, CDR2 SAAADI.

The V gene is TRBV12-5, the J gene TRBJ2-7, with TRBD2 identical over 13 bases. The length of the CDR3 is 17 residues. Trimming cost V 5 bases and J 2 bases; bases outside gene matches: 9. CDR1 LGHNT and CDR2 FRNRAP come from the germline V gene. CDR3 DNA sequence: TGTGCTAGTGGTCTTTCGGCCGGGACTAGCGGGGCCTACGAGCAGTACTTC. As protein: CASGLSAGTSGAYEQYF.

This clone was found a few times. This chain uses TRBV6-5 with TRBJ2-2; 7 bases match TRBD1. Germline lookup yields CDR1 MNHEY and CDR2 SVGAGI. V shed 2 bases and J 2 bases; nucleotides not matched to a gene: 2. The CDR3 has 15 amino acids. The CDR3 DNA reads as TGTGCCAGCAGTTACGGGACAGATAACACCGGGGAGCTGTTTTTT. This gives the protein CASSYGTDNTGELFF.

J is TRBJ2-7 and V is TRBV6-1; 10 bases match TRBD1. Trimming at V came to 6 bases and at J to 0 bases, leaving 5 bases not matched to a gene. Germline assignment: CDR1 MNHNS and CDR2 SASEGT. The CDR3 covers 15 residues. The CDR3 here is CASRGTGDHSYEQYF. The CDR3 nucleotides are TGTGCCAGCAGGGGGACAGGGGACCACTCCTACGAGCAGTACTTC.